One T cell receptor beta chain is described in this entry. Its specific antigen is unknown. Base qualities are not provided; no much larger clone lies one nucleotide away. Each collaborating institution followed its own protocols to collect whole blood in K2EDTA tubes. Collaborator samples were shipped for TCRbeta analysis as frozen whole blood, isolated PBMCs, or DNA extracted from either sample type. Deletion took 9 bases off V and 0 bases off J, with a span of 18 bases between the germline ends. The CDR3 has 16 amino acids, counting the end cysteine and phenylalanine. Only CDR3 DNA is held: 48 bases, read in frame from base 1. CDR1 LNHDA and CDR2 SQIVND were looked up in the germline V gene (reference sequence). This sample is drawn from a study of blood T cell repertoires in COVID-19 (dated by TCRdb to 2019 to 2021). Looking at the study overall: Samples covering the acute and convalescent phases of COVID-19 were provided by collaborators in the United States, Italy and Spain. The prospective study material was composed of cDNA or gDNA derived from T cells, B-cell-depleted T cells, or PBMCs. Subjects who had been exposed to COVID-19, were actively infected with it, or had recovered from it provided the deeply sampled blood TCRbeta repertoires that made up the dataset. The repertoires were released in a freely available public database meant as a resource for research on the immune response to SARS-CoV-2. The samples were drawn from two sources: the first 160 participants of the ongoing ImmuneRACE study, and over 950 subjects contributed by 6 global collaborators. Sample metadata almost always included a de-identified subject ID, COVID-19 status, age in years and sex. Where HLA class I and class II types were available, the types were taken from metadata supplied by the sample provider, not from assay-based typing.

General study outcomes and caveats: The amount of clinical and demographic metadata varied by source and participant and was provided uncurated.

TCRbeta CDR3 regions were amplified from genomic DNA by means of the immunoSEQ Assay, a bias-controlled multiplex PCR. In the authors' own workflow: Within the assay, amplification of reference gene primers was used to estimate how many nucleated cells each sample contained. To quantify the absolute abundance of each unique TCRbeta CDR3 rearrangement, sequence reads were collapsed and filtered. Productive Simpson clonality was computed per sample as the square root of Simpson's diversity index over productive rearrangements. TCRdb's version of the immuneACCESS table is confined to in-frame rearrangements and falls short of the full clone set. An unresolved V gene accounts for under half of the shortfall where checked; the remainder is of unknown origin. The DNA gave D and trimming, while V, J and clone size come from that table. The sample table records roughly 50,000 clones; 65% to 90% of these occur just once. 9.5% to 13% of the sample lies in the top ten.

The chain links TRBV19 with TRBJ1-3; no D gene call is confident. Sequenced input: peripheral blood. The receptor's source is a human donor in a cohort sampled during active COVID-19. The DNA reads as follows: TGTGCCAGCAAAGCCGCCCCGGGGTCCTCTGGAAACACCATATATTTT. It specifies CASKAAPGSSGNTIYF. The CDR3, completed at both ends by the reference TRBV19 and TRBJ1-3 genes, gives the full variable domain DGGITQSPKYLFRKEGQNVTLSCEQNLNHDAMYWYRQDPGQGLRLIYYSQIVNDFQKGDIAEGYSVSREKKESFPLTVTSAQKNPTAFYLCASKAAPGSSGNTIYFGEGSWLTVV.